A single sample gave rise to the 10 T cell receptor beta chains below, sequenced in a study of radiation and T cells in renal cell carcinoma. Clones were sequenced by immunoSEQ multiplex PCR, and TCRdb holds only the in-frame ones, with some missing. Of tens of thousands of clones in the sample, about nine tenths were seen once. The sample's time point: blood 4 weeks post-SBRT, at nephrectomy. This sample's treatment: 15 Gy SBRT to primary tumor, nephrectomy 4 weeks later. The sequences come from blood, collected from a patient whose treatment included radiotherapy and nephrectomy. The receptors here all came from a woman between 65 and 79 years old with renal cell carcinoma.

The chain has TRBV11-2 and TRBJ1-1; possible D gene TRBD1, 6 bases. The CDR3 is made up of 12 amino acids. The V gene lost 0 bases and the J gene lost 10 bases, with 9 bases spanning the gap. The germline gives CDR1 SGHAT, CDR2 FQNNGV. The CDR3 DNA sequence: TGTGCCAGCAGCTTAGAAGGGGGGGGAGCTTTCTTT. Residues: CASSLEGGGAFF.

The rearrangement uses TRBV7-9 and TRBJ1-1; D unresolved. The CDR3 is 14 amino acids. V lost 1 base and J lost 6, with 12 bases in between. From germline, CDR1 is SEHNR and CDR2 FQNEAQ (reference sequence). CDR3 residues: CASSLDGDYSEAFF. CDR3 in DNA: TGTGCCAGCAGCTTAGATGGGGATTACTCTGAAGCTTTCTTT.

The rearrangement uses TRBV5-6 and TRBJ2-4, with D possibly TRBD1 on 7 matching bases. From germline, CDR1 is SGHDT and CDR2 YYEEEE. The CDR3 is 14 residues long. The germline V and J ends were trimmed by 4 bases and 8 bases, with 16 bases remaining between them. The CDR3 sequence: CASSTRGAKHIQYF. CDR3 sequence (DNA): TGTGCCAGCAGCACCAGGGGGGCGAAACACATTCAGTACTTC.

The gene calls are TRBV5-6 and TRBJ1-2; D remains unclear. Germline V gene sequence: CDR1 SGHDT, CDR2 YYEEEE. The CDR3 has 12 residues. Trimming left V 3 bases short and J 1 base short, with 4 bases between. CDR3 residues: CASSSSNYGYTF. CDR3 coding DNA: TGTGCCAGCAGCTCGAGTAACTATGGCTACACCTTC.

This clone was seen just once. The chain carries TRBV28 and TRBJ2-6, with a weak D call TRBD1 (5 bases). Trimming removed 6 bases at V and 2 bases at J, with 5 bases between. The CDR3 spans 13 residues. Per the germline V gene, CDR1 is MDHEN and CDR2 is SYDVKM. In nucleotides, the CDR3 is TGTGCCAGCAGGACAGCTGGGGCCAACGTCCTGACTTTC. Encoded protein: CASRTAGANVLTF.

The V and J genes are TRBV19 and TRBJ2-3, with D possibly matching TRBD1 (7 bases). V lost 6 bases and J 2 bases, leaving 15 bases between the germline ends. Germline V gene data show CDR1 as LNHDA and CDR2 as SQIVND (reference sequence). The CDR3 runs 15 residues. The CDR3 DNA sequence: TGTGCCAGTAGCAGGGGGGCAGGGTACACAGATACGCAGTATTTT. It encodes CASSRGAGYTDTQYF.

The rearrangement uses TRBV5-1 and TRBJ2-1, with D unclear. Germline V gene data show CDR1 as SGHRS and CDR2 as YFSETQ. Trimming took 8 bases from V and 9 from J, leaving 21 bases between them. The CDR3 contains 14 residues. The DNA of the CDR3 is TGCGCCAGTCACCAACTGTCCTCGGTTGGTGAGCAGTTCTTC. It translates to CASHQLSSVGEQFF.

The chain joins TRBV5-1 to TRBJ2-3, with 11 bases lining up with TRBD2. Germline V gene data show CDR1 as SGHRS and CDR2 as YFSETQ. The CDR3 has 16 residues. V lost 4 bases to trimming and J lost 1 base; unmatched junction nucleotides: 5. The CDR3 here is CASSLQTSGGTDTQYF. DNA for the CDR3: TGCGCCAGCAGCCTCCAGACTAGCGGGGGCACAGATACGCAGTATTTT.

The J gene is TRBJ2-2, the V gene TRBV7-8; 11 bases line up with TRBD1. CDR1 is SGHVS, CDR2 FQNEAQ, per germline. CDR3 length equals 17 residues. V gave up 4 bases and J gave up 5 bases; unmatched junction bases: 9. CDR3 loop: CASSSLLGTGGTGELFF. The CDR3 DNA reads TGTGCCAGCAGCTCCCTCCTAGGGACAGGGGGGACCGGGGAGCTGTTTTTT.

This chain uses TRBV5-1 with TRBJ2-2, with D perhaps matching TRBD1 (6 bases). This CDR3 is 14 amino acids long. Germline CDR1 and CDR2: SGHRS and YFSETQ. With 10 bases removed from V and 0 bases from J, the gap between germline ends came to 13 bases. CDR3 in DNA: TGCGCCTCATCAGGGGACCCGAACACCGGGGAGCTGTTTTTT. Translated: CASSGDPNTGELFF.